The sequence of this T cell receptor (beta chain) was determined in a study of Graves' ophthalmopathy and Graves' hyperthyroidism. General observations from the study: The model's prediction of ophthalmopathy progression had about 70% sensitivity and approximately 76% specificity.

This clonotype came up many times. The antigen is unknown. Transcripts of RNA were the source for amplifying TCR beta CDR3 regions. RT-PCR was first run with HTBI primers, then multiplex PCR in a second round. TCRdb reanalysed the multiplex PCR reads using MiXCR and keeps one entry per CDR3 protein. This sample has about 1.2 million distinct CDR3 sequences, with 35% to 40% found just once. The CDR3 contains 11 residues. V was trimmed by 5 bases and J by 7 bases, leaving 9 bases between them. Germline CDR1 is SGHTA and CDR2 is FQGNSA. The genes are TRBV7-2 and TRBJ2-7; D is ambiguous. Sequenced: peripheral blood or thyroid tissue (not recorded which). This clonotype was sampled from an adult man with Graves' hyperthyroidism. CDR3 sequence reads: CASSRLGEQYF. CDR3 coding DNA: TGTGCCAGCAGCAGATTGGGGGAGCAGTACTTC.